Below are 22 T cell receptor beta chains sequenced from a single sample in a study of neurological immune-mediated disorders. TCRdb reanalysed the 5' RACE reads using MiXCR and keeps one entry per CDR3 protein. Among about 50,000 distinct CDR3 sequences, around 4.2% were seen once, and the ten largest hold 2.5% to 3.5%. Source material: PBMCs. These receptors were collected from a man between 45 and 60 years old with multiple sclerosis.

This clonotype was picked up many times. Here the CDR3 DNA reads TGCGCCAGCAGCTTGGGGCAGGCCCATAGTTCCTTCTCCTACAATGAGCAGTTCTTC. As protein: CASSLGQAHSSFSYNEQFF. The chain uses TRBV5-1 and TRBJ2-1; D unresolved. The CDR3 spans 19 residues. V lost 0 bases and J 0 bases, leaving 19 bases between the germline ends. Germline V gene data show CDR1 as SGHRS and CDR2 as YFSETQ.

This clonotype was counted many times. CDR3 sequence reads: CSARDWPSGSTDTQYF. CDR3 bases: TGCAGTGCTAGAGATTGGCCTAGCGGGAGCACAGATACGCAGTATTTT. The V call is TRBV20-1, the J call TRBJ2-3; 8 bases align to TRBD2. The CDR3 spans 16 residues. V shed 0 bases and J 0 bases; nucleotides not matched to a gene: 5. Looked up from germline, CDR1 is DFQATT and CDR2 is SNEGSKA (reference sequence).

This clonotype was observed many times. The rearrangement uses TRBV4-1 and TRBJ2-3; 8 bases match TRBD1. V dropped 7 bases and J dropped 10; count of bases not matched to a gene: 10. The CDR3 loop spans 13 amino acids. Germline CDR1 and CDR2: MGHRA and YSYEKL. This chain's CDR3 is CASTRGGQGPQYF. CDR3 in DNA: TGCGCCAGCACCCGAGGTGGACAGGGCCCGCAGTATTTT.

For this clonotype: At one end, the junction sequence differs from germline, possibly due to a read error. The chain combines TRBV20-1 with TRBJ1-6; a possible D gene is TRBD1 (6 bases). Germline V gene data show CDR1 as DFQATT and CDR2 as SNEGSKA (reference sequence). The CDR3 is 14 amino acids. The chain's CDR3 is CSARRGGEDSPLNF. The CDR3 nucleotides read TGCAGTGCGAGGAGGGGGGGCGAGGATTCACCCCTCAACTTT.

This clonotype showed up many times. The rearrangement links TRBV24-1 to TRBJ2-3; no clear D. The CDR3 contains 11 residues. From germline, CDR1 is KGHDR and CDR2 SFDVKD. The V and J ends lost 5 bases and 5 bases respectively, with 4 bases between them. The chain's CDR3 is CATSVGDTQYF. CDR3 in DNA: TGTGCCACCAGTGTAGGAGATACGCAGTATTTT.

This clonotype has at least ten counts. V usage is TRBV20-1 and J usage is TRBJ2-7; TRBD1 is a possible D gene (6 bases). Germline CDR1 reads DFQATT; CDR2 reads SNEGSKA (reference sequence). The CDR3 is 14 amino acids. The V end was cut by 5 bases, the J end by 3 bases, with 17 bases between. CDR3 coding DNA: TGCAGTGCTCACATACAGGGAATTCACTACGAGCAGTACTTC. This sequence encodes CSAHIQGIHYEQYF.

This clonotype was seen many times. The gene calls are TRBV29-1 and TRBJ1-3, with a tentative D call TRBD1 (5 bases). The CDR3 is 13 amino acids. V was clipped by 6 bases and J by 0 bases, with 9 bases between them. Germline CDR1 SQVTM, CDR2 ANQGSEA. CDR3 DNA sequence: TGCAGCGTCCGGGGCTCCTCTGGAAACACCATATATTTT. Amino acids: CSVRGSSGNTIYF. The full variable domain, in which reference TRBV29-1 and TRBJ1-3 provide the parts outside the CDR3, is SAVISQKPSRDICQRGTSLTIQCQVDSQVTMMFWYRQQPGQSLTLIATANQGSEATYESGFVIDKFPISRPNLTFSTLTVSNMSPEDSSIYLCSVRGSSGNTIYFGEGSWLTVV.

A word on this clonotype: A much bigger clone sits one base away, suggesting this may be a read error. The genes are TRBV12-3 or TRBV12-4 and TRBJ2-7; D call uncertain. Trimming shortened V by 6 bases and J by 2 bases, and 17 bases separated the two germline ends. The CDR3 has 15 amino acids. In nucleotides, the CDR3 is TGTGCCAGCAGCTGGACCCCCGGAAAAACCTACGAGCAGTACTTC. Translating gives CASSWTPGKTYEQYF.

This clonotype has ten or more counts. V is TRBV20-1 and J is TRBJ2-3; 7 bases are a match to TRBD2. V was clipped by 0 bases and J by 4 bases; unmatched bases: 4. The CDR3 has 14 residues. Per germline, CDR1 DFQATT and CDR2 SNEGSKA (reference sequence). The CDR3 DNA is TGCAGTGCTAGAGATCGGCGGGGGTCAGATACGCAGTATTTT. Translated: CSARDRRGSDTQYF.

This clonotype was detected many times. This rearrangement joins TRBV4-1 to TRBJ2-7; the match to TRBD2 covers 10 bases. Per the germline V gene, CDR1 is MGHRA and CDR2 is YSYEKL. CDR3 size: 17 residues. Losses at the gene ends were 0 bases for V and 1 base for J; bases not matched to a gene: 6. CDR3 sequence (DNA): TGCGCCAGCAGCCAAGAAGGGGCTAGCGGGGGTTCCTACGAGCAGTACTTC. It is translated as CASSQEGASGGSYEQYF.

This clonotype was seen at least ten times. The rearrangement joins TRBV28 to TRBJ1-1; no clear D. Germline-derived CDR1 and CDR2 are MDHEN and SYDVKM. This CDR3 region has 15 residues. V gave up 4 bases and J gave up 0 bases, with 12 bases separating them. The CDR3 protein is CASSSRLGLNTEAFF. The CDR3 DNA reads as TGTGCCAGCAGTTCTCGCCTAGGGCTGAACACTGAAGCTTTCTTT.

There are many counts of this clonotype. The rearrangement joins TRBV6-2 or TRBV6-3 to TRBJ2-1; 11 positions match TRBD2. From germline, CDR1 is MNHEY and CDR2 SVGEGT. V was clipped by 8 bases and J by 6 bases; unmatched bases: 12. The CDR3 covers 16 residues. CDR3 sequence reads: CASSPHSGGAANEQFF. As DNA, the CDR3 is TGTGCCAGCTCCCCTCATAGCGGGGGGGCCGCCAATGAGCAGTTCTTC.

This clonotype occurred many times. The chain has TRBV25-1 and TRBJ2-1; 10 bases align to TRBD1. Germline values: CDR1 MGHDK, CDR2 SYGVNS. CDR3 length: 14 residues. With V trimmed by 11 bases and J by 9 bases, 13 bases remained unmatched. The CDR3 protein is CASQGVRQGAEQFF. CDR3 bases: TGTGCCTCCCAGGGGGTCCGACAGGGGGCTGAGCAGTTCTTC.

Ten or more counts support this clonotype. V and J are TRBV29-1 and TRBJ2-3, with 10 bases aligning to TRBD2. From germline, CDR1 is SQVTM and CDR2 ANQGSEA. V lost 4 bases to trimming and J lost 0 bases; unmatched junction nucleotides: 10. The CDR3 spans 17 residues. CDR3 nucleotides: TGCAGCGTTGGGGGATTGGGACTAGCGCCTAGCACAGATACGCAGTATTTT. This codes for CSVGGLGLAPSTDTQYF.

This clonotype came up many times. The chain uses TRBV5-6 and TRBJ2-1; TRBD2 agrees at 10 bases. V lost 0 bases, J lost 12 bases, and 12 bases stayed unmatched. The CDR3 has 16 amino acids. Per germline, CDR1 SGHDT and CDR2 YYEEEE. The CDR3 bases are TGTGCCAGCAGCTTGGGGGCTAGCGGGAGAGGACGGAGGCAGTTCTTC. This codes for CASSLGASGRGRRQFF.

This clonotype was seen a handful of times. The rearrangement uses TRBV12-3 or TRBV12-4 and TRBJ2-1, with TRBD2 identical over 9 bases. The CDR3 length is 15 residues. V shed 9 bases, J shed 8 bases, and the junction held 14 bases outside the gene matches. The CDR3 DNA reads as TGTGCCAGTTACGGAGGCGGGAGGGCCTGGTATGAGCAGTTCTTC. It translates to CASYGGGRAWYEQFF.

The V call is TRBV12-2, the J call TRBJ2-7; no DNA check was done on the table's D call, TRBD2. TRBV12-2 is described as a pseudogene. The CDR3 contains 14 residues. The CDR3 spells CASRLGSEGYEQYF. CDR3 nucleotide sequence: TGTGCAAGTCGCTTAGGGAGTGAGGGTTACGAGCAGTACTTC.

The genes are TRBV6-5 and TRBJ1-3; D is perhaps TRBD1 (5 bases). CDR3 length: 16 amino acids. The germline CDR1 and CDR2 sequences are MNHEY and SVGAGI. Trimming took 5 bases from V and 0 from J, leaving 14 bases between them. DNA of the CDR3: TGTGCCAGCAGTAGGGGACGTCCAGACTCTGGAAACACCATATATTTT. As protein: CASSRGRPDSGNTIYF.

This clonotype was seen repeatedly, ten times or more. The V gene is TRBV7-3, the J gene TRBJ2-1; 7 bases agree with TRBD1. The CDR3 is 14 residues long. V trimming: 0 bases; J trimming: 7 bases; junction bases outside the gene matches: 3. Looked up from germline, CDR1 is SGHTA and CDR2 is FQGTGA. The DNA of the CDR3 is TGTGCCAGCAGCTTAACTCGGACAGGTAATGAGCAGTTCTTC. Residues: CASSLTRTGNEQFF.

V usage is TRBV30 and J usage is TRBJ1-4, with a possible D match to TRBD1 (6 bases). The CDR3 extends over 15 amino acids. Germline CDR1 reads GTSNPN; CDR2 reads SVGIG (reference sequence). V was pared by 2 bases and J by 4 bases, with 14 bases between. In DNA form, the CDR3 reads TGTGCCTGGAGTCCCAACAGGGAGATTAATGAAAAACTGTTTTTT. Translation: CAWSPNREINEKLFF.

This clonotype occurred a few times. This chain joins TRBV29-1 and TRBJ2-7; TRBD1 aligns across 9 bases. The germline V gene has CDR1 SQVTM and CDR2 ANQGSEA. The ends lost 3 bases at V and 3 bases at J; junction bases unmatched: 6. CDR3 length: 14 residues. The CDR3 sequence is CSVDGGTGSYEQYF. In DNA, the CDR3 is TGCAGCGTTGATGGCGGGACAGGGAGCTACGAGCAGTACTTC.

This clonotype occurred many times. This chain uses TRBV4-1 with TRBJ2-7; 8 positions match TRBD1. Germline CDR1 and CDR2: MGHRA and YSYEKL. The V gene end was trimmed by 4 bases and the J gene end by 5 bases; junction bases not matched to a gene: 4. The CDR3 sequence is 13 residues long. The CDR3: CASSLTGVNEQYF. As DNA, the CDR3 is TGCGCCAGCAGCCTGACAGGGGTGAACGAGCAGTACTTC.